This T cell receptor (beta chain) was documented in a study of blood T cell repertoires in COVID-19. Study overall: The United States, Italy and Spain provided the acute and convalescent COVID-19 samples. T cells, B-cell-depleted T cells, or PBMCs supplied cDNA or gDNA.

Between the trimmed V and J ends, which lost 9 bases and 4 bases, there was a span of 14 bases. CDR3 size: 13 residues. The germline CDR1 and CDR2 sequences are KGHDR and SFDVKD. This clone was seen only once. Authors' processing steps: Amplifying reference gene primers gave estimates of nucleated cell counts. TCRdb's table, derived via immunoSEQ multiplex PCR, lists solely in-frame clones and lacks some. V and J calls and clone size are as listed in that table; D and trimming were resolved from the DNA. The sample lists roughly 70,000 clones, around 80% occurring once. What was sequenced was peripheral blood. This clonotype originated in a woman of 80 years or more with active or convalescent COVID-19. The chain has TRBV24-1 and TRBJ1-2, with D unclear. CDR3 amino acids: CATRGRAGYGYTF. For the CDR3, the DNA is TGTGCCACCCGTGGACGGGCGGGCTATGGCTACACCTTC.